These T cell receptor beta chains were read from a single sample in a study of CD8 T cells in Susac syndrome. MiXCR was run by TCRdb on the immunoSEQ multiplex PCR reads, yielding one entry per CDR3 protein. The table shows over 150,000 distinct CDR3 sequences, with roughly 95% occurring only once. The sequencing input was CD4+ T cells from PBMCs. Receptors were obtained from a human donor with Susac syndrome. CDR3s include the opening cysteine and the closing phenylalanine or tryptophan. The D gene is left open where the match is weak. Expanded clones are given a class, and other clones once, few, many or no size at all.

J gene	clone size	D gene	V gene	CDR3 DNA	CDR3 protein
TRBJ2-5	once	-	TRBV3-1	TGTGCCAGCAGCCCCCCGAACAGGGAGACCCAGTACTTC	CASSPPNRETQYF
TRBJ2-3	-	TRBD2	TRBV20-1	TGCAGTGCTAGAGACCCGGGAGGGGATACGCAGTATTTT	CSARDPGGDTQYF
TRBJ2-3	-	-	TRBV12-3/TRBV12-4	TGTGCCAGCAGTTTTCAGCCCGACACAGATACGCAGTATTTT	CASSFQPDTDTQYF
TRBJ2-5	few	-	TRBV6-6	TGTGCCAGCAGTCCCGAGGGAGGAGAGACCCAGTACTTC	CASSPEGGETQYF
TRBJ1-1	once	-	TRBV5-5	TGTGCCAGCAGCTGGGGACACGGGAACACTGAAGCTTTCTTT	CASSWGHGNTEAFF
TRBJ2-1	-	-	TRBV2	TGTGCCAGCATATGGTTCTCCTCTAATGAGCAGTTCTTC	CASIWFSSNEQFF
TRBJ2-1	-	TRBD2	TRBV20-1	TGCAGTGTTCCGACTAGCGGCTCCTACAATGAGCAGTTCTTC	CSVPTSGSYNEQFF
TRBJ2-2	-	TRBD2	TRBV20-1	TGCAGTGCCCATCCGGTGCGGGAGCACACCGGGGAGCTGTTTTTT	CSAHPVREHTGELFF
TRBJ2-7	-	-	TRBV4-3	TGCGCCAGCAGCTACGACCGGGGGGCTTGGGAGTACTTC	CASSYDRGAWEYF
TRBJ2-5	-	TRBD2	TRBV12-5	TGTGCTAGTGGTTCATCGGGGGACTACCGGGAGACCCAGTACTTC	CASGSSGDYRETQYF
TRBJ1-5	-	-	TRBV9	TGTGCCAGCGGAAAGGCGTCCCGTCGCAATCAGCCCCAGCATTTT	CASGKASRRNQPQHF
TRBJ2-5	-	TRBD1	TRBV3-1	TGTGCCAGCGATGGGGACAGGCAAACCCCGCGAGAGACCCAGTACTTC	CASDGDRQTPRETQYF
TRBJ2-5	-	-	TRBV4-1	TGCGCCAGCAGCCAACTGGGACTACAGGGTCGGGAGACCCAGTACTTC	CASSQLGLQGRETQYF
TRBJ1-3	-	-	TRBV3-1	TGTGCCAGCAGCCAAGATGTAGCAGGAGGAAACACCATATATTTT	CASSQDVAGGNTIYF
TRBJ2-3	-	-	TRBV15	TGTGCCACCAACCGAGATCGGCTCACAGATACGCAGTATTTT	CATNRDRLTDTQYF
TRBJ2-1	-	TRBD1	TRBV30	TGTGCCTTAACCCGGGACAGGGTAAGCGAGCAGTTCTTC	CALTRDRVSEQFF
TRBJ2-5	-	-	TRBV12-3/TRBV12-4	TGTGCCAGCAGTTTAAGGGCCGATCAAGAGACCCAGTACTTC	CASSLRADQETQYF
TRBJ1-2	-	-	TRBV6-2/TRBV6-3	TGTGCCAGCAGAGACTCCGGGATTAACTATGGCTACACCTTC	CASRDSGINYGYTF
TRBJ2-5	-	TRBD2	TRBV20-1	TGCAGTGCCCCCCTGCGTAGCGGGGCCATCCAAGAGACCCAGTACTTC	CSAPLRSGAIQETQYF
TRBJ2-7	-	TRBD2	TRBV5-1	TGCGCCAGCAGCACGGGTGGAACTAGCGGGGGGTTCTACGAGCAGTACTTC	CASSTGGTSGGFYEQYF
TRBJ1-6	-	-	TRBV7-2	TGTGCCAGCAGCCCCTACGCAGGGGTCTCCTATAATTCACCCCTCCACTTT	CASSPYAGVSYNSPLHF
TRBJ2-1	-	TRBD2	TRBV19	TGTGCCAGTGGTGTAGGACTAGCGGAGCAGTTCTTC	CASGVGLAEQFF
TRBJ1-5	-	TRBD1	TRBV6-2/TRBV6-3	TGTGCCAGCAGTTACTGGGACAGATATCAGCCCCAGCATTTT	CASSYWDRYQPQHF
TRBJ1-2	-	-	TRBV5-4	TGTGCCAGCAGCTTCCCTCAGACCTCCTATGGCTACACCTTC	CASSFPQTSYGYTF
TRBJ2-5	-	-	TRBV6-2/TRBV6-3	TGTGCCAGCAGGCCAACTCCCGGCGAGACCCAGTACTTC	CASRPTPGETQYF
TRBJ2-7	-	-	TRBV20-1	TGCAGTGTCAGCCCAGCGGCGAGCTCCTACGAGCAGTACTTC	CSVSPAASSYEQYF
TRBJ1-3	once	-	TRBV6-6	TGTGCCAGCAGTTACATGTCCGTAGCTGGAAACACCATATATTTT	CASSYMSVAGNTIYF
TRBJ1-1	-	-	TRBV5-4	TGTGCCAGCAGCCTGGGGGAGTACACTGAAGCTTTCTTT	CASSLGEYTEAFF
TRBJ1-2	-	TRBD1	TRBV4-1	TGCGCCAGCAGCCGACGGGGGACAGGGAAGGGTTCCTTC	CASSRRGTGKGSF
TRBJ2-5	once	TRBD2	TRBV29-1	TGCAGCGTTGAACCGGGACTAGGGACCCAGTACTTC	CSVEPGLGTQYF
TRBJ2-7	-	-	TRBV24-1	TGTGCCACCAGTGCCGGATCTTACGAGCAGTACTTC	CATSAGSYEQYF
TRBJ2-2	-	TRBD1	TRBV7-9	TGTGCCAGCAGCTCCCACAGGGGATTAGGGGAGCTGTTTTTT	CASSSHRGLGELFF
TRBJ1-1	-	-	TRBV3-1	TGTGCCAGCAGCCAAGCCCCCAGGGAAGCTTTCTTT	CASSQAPREAFF
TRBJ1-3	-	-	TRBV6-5	TGTGCCAGCAGGACCCGGTTTGGGGGAAACACCATATATTTT	CASRTRFGGNTIYF
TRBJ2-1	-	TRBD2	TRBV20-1	TGCAGTGCTAGAGACATTAGCGGGAAATACAATGAGCAGTTCTTC	CSARDISGKYNEQFF
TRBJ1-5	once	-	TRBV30	TGTGCCTGGAGTGTCTTAGCAAATCAGCCCCAGCATTTT	CAWSVLANQPQHF
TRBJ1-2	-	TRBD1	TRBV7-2	TGTGCCAGCAGCTTGCGACAGGGGGGCGGTTCCTATGGCTACACCTTC	CASSLRQGGGSYGYTF
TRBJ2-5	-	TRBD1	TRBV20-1	TGCAGTGCTGGACAGGGTAGAGGAGAGACCCAGTACTTC	CSAGQGRGETQYF
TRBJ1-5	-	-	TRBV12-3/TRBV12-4	TGTGCCAGCAGTACCCCTGAGGACTGGCGCGGGGGCAATCAGCCCCAGCATTTT	CASSTPEDWRGGNQPQHF
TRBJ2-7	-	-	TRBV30	TGTGCCTGGAATCGGCTAGGAGGGAACGAGCAGTACTTC	CAWNRLGGNEQYF
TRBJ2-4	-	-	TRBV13	TGTGCCAGCAGCGACAGGGCCGGGAGCGCCAAAAACATTCAGTACTTC	CASSDRAGSAKNIQYF
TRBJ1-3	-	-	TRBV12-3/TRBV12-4	TGTGCCAGCAGTTTCATGGAAAACACCATATATTTT	CASSFMENTIYF
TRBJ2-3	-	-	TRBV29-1	TGCAGCGTTGCCTATACTCGGCGGGAAGGTAGCACAGATACGCAGTATTTT	CSVAYTRREGSTDTQYF